These T cell receptor beta chains were read from a single sample in a study of CD8+CD57+ T cells in acquired aplastic anemia. TCRdb itself ran the reads through MiXCR, one entry per CDR3 protein. The sample carries about 180,000 distinct CDR3 sequences, roughly 63% recorded once. Sequencing was performed on sorted CD4+, CD8+, or CD8+CD57+ T cells (not recorded which) from PBMCs. The receptors stem from a human donor with aplastic anemia. The CDR3 runs from the conserved cysteine through the conserved F or W. Each record gives: D gene, CDR3 length, V gene, clone size, J gene, CDR3 DNA, CDR3 protein. A D gene is named only where the DNA matches it firmly. Not all rows give a size; the values are once, few, many and, for expanded clones, a class.

>.|13|TRBV20-1|.|TRBJ1-4
TGCAGTGCGGAACCCGCAGGGAATGAAAAACTGTTTTTT
CSAEPAGNEKLFF
>.|14|TRBV7-9|few|TRBJ1-2
TGTGCCAGCAGCTTAGGGCAGACTAACTATGGCTACACCTTC
CASSLGQTNYGYTF
>.|15|TRBV10-3|.|TRBJ1-2
TGTGCCAGCAGTCATGACAGGATAACTAACTATGGCTACACCTTC
CASSHDRITNYGYTF
>.|13|TRBV27|many|TRBJ1-2
TGTGCCAGCAGTTTTGGGGAGGAGTATGGCTACACCTTC
CASSFGEEYGYTF
>TRBD1|14|TRBV10-3|.|TRBJ2-1
TGTGCCATCAGGGAGACAGGGAATAGCAATCAGCAGTTCTTC
CAIRETGNSNQQFF
>TRBD1|15|TRBV5-1|.|TRBJ1-6
TGTGCCAGCAGCCGTACCGGGACAGGGGGTTCACCCCTCCACTTT
CASSRTGTGGSPLHF
>.|12|TRBV7-3|.|TRBJ1-1
TGTGCCAACCACCCCGGGGACACTGAAGCTTTCTTT
CANHPGDTEAFF
>TRBD1|14|TRBV5-5|.|TRBJ2-7
TGTGCCAGCAGCTCCTGGACAGGTCTTAGCGAGCAGTACTTC
CASSSWTGLSEQYF
>TRBD2|17|TRBV5-1|.|TRBJ2-3
TGCGCCAGCAGCTTGGCGGCTAGCGGGGGGGCGATGGATACGCAGTATTTT
CASSLAASGGAMDTQYF
>TRBD2|17|TRBV4-1|.|TRBJ2-1
TGCGCCAGCAGCCAAGATAAGGTTAGCGGGGTCTACAATGAGCAGTTCTTC
CASSQDKVSGVYNEQFF
>.|14|TRBV7-9|.|TRBJ1-4
TGTGCCAGCAGCTTAGTGGCAGGCAGGGAAAAACTGTTTTTT
CASSLVAGREKLFF
>.|14|TRBV7-2|many|TRBJ1-3
TGTGCCAGCAACCTTCAGAGCTCTGGAAACACCATATATTTT
CASNLQSSGNTIYF
>.|14|TRBV2|.|TRBJ1-6
TGTGCCAGCAGTGAGAGGAGGGTTGATTCACCCCTCCACTTT
CASSERRVDSPLHF
>.|15|TRBV2|.|TRBJ1-2
TGTGCCAGCAGTGGGGGGCAAGAGGCCTTATATGGCTACACCTTC
CASSGGQEALYGYTF
>.|14|TRBV20-1|.|TRBJ2-7
TGCAGTGCTAGAGTAGACGGGCGCACCTACGAGCAGTACTTC
CSARVDGRTYEQYF
>.|14|TRBV27|many|TRBJ2-7
TGTGCCAGCAGTTTATCGACAGGTCCCTACGAGCAGTACTTC
CASSLSTGPYEQYF
>.|14|TRBV10-3|.|TRBJ1-6
TGTGCCATCAGTGAGGTTAGGGGCGGTTCACCCCTCCACTTT
CAISEVRGGSPLHF